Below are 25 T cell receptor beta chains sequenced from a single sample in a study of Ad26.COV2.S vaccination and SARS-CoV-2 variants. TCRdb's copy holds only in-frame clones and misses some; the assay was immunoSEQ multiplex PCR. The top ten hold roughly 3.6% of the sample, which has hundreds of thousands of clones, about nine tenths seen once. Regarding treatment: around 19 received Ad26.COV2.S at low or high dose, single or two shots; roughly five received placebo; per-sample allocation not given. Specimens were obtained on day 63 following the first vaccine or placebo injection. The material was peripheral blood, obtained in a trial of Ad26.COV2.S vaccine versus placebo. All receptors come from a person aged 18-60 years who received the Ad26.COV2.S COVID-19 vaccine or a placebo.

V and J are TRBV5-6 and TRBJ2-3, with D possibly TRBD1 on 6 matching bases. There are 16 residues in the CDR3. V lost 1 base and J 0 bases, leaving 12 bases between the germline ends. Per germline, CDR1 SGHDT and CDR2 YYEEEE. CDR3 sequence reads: CASSLIGTISTDTQYF. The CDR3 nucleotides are TGTGCCAGCAGCTTGATAGGGACAATCAGCACAGATACGCAGTATTTT.

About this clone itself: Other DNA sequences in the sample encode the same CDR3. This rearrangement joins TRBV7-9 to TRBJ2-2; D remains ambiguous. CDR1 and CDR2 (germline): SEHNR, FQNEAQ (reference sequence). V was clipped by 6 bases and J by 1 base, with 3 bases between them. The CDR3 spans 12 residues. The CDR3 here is CASSWNTGELFF. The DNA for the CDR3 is TGTGCCAGCAGTTGGAACACCGGGGAGCTGTTTTTT. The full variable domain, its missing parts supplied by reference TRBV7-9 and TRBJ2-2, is DTGVSQNPRHKITKRGQNVTFRCDPISEHNRLYWYRQTLGQGPEFLTYFQNEAQLEKSRLLSDRFSAERPKGSFSTLEIQRTEQGDSAMYLCASSWNTGELFFGEGSRLTVL.

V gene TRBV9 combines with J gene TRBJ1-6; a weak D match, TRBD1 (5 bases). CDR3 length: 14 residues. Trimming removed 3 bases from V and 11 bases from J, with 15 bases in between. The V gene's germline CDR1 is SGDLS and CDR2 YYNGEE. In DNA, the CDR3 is TGTGCCAGCAGCGGTTGGCAGGGAAATACACCCCTCCACTTT. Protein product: CASSGWQGNTPLHF.

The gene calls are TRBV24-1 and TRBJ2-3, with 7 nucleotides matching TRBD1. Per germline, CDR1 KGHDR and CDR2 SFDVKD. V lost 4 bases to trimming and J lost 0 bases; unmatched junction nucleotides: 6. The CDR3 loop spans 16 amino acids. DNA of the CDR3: TGTGCCACCAGTGACAGGGACAGTACTAGCACAGATACGCAGTATTTT. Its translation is CATSDRDSTSTDTQYF.

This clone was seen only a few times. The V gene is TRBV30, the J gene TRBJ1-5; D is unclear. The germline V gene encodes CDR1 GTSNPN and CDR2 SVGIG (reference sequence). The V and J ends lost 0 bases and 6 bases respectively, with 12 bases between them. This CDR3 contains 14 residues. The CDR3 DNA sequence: TGTGCCTGGAGTGTAATTTTAAGCGGTCAGCCCCAGCATTTT. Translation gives CAWSVILSGQPQHF.

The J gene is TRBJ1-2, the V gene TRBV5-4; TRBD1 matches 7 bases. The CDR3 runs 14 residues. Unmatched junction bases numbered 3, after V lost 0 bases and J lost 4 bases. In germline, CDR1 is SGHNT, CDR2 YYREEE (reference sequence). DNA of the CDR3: TGTGCCAGCAGCTTGGCCTGGGACAGCTATGGCTACACCTTC. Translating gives CASSLAWDSYGYTF.

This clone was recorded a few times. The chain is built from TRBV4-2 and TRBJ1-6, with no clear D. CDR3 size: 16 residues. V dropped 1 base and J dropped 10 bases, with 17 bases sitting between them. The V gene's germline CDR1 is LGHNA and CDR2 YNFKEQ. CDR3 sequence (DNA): TGTGCCAGCAGCCAAGCATACATCTCAGTTGGGTCACCCCTCCACTTT. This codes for CASSQAYISVGSPLHF.

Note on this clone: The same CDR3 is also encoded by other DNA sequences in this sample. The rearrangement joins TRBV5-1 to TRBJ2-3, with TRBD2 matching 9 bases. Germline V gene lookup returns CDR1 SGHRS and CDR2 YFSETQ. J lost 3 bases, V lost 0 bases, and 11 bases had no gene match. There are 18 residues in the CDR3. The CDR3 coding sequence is TGCGCCAGCAGCTTGGCCGGTCGCGGGGGGGCAACTACAGATACGCAGTATTTT. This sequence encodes CASSLAGRGGATTDTQYF.

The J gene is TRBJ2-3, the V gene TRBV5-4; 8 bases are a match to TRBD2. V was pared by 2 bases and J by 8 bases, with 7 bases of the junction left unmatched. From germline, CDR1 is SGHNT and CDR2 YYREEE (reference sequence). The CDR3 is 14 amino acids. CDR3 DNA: TGTGCCAGCAGCTTCCCAGCGGGGGAGGGTACGCAGTATTTT. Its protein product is CASSFPAGEGTQYF.

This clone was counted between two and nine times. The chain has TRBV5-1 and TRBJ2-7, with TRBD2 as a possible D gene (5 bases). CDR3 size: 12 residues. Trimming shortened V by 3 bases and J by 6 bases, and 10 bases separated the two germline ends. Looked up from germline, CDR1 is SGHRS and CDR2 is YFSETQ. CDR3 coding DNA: TGCGCCAGCAGCTGGGTGGGGAGCGAGCAGTACTTC. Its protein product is CASSWVGSEQYF. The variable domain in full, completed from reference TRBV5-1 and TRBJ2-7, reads KAGVTQTPRYLIKTRGQQVTLSCSPISGHRSVSWYQQTPGQGLQFLFEYFSETQRNKGNFPGRFSGRQFSNSRSEMNVSTLELGDSALYLCASSWVGSEQYFGPGTRLTVT.

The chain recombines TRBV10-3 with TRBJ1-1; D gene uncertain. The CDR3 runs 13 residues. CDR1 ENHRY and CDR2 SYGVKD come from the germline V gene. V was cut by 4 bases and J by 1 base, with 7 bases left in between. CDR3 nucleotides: TGTGCCATCAGTGCAGACGGGAACACTGAAGCTTTCTTT. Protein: CAISADGNTEAFF.

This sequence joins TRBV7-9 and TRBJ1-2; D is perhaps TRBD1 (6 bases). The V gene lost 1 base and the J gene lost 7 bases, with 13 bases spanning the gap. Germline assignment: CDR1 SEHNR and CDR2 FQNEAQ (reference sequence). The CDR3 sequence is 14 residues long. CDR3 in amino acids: CASSLERGVGGYTF. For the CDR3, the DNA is TGTGCCAGCAGCTTAGAAAGGGGGGTTGGTGGCTACACCTTC.

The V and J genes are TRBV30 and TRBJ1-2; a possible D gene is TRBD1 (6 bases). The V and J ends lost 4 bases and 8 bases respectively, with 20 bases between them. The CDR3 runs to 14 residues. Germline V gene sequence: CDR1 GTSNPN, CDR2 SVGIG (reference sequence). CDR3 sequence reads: CAWIRSGAGGGYTF. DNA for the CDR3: TGTGCCTGGATTCGGTCGGGGGCAGGTGGCGGCTACACCTTC.

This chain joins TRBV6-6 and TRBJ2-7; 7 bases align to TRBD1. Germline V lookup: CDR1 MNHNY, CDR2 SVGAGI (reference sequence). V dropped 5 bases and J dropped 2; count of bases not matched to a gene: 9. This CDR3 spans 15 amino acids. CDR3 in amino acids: CASSEGQTATYEQYF. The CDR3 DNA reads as TGTGCCAGCAGTGAGGGACAGACGGCGACCTACGAGCAGTACTTC.

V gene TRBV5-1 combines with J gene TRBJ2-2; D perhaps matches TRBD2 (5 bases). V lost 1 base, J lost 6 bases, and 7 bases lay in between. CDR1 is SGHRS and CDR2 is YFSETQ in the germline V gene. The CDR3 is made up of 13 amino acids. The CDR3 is CASSLTGAGELFF. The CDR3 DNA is TGCGCCAGCAGCTTGACCGGGGCCGGGGAGCTGTTTTTT.

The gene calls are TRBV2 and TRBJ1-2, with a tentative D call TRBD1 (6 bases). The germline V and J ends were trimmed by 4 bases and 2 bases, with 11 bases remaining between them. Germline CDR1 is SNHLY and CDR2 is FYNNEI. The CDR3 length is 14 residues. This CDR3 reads CASSGPGANYGYTF. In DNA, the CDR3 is TGTGCCAGCAGTGGTCCGGGGGCCAACTATGGCTACACCTTC.

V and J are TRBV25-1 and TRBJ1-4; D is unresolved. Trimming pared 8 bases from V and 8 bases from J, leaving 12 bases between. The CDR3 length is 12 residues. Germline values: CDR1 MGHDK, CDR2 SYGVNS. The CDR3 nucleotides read TGTGCCAGCTGGGAGTCGGGGGAAAAACTGTTTTTT. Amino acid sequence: CASWESGEKLFF.

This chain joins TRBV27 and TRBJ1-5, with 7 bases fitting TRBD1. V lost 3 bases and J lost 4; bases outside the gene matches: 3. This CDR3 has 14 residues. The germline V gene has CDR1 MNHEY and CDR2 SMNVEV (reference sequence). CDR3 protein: CASSFGQENQPQHF. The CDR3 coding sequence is TGTGCCAGCAGTTTTGGACAGGAGAATCAGCCCCAGCATTTT.

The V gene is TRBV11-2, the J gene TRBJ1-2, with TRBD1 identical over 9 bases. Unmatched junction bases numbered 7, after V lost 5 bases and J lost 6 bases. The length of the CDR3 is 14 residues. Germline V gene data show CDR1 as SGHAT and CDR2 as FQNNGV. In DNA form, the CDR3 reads TGTGCCAGCAGCAGGGACAGGGCTCTAGATGGCTACACCTTC. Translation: CASSRDRALDGYTF. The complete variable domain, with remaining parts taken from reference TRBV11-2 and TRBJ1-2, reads EAGVAQSPRYKIIEKRQSVAFWCNPISGHATLYWYQQILGQGPKLLIQFQNNGVVDDSQLPKDRFSAERLKGVDSTLKIQPAKLEDSAVYLCASSRDRALDGYTFGSGTRLTVV.

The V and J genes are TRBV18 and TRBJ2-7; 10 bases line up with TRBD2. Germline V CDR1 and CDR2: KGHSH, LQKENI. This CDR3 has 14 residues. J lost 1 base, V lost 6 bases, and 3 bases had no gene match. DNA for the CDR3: TGTGCCAGCTCTCCTAGCGGGGGATCCTACGAGCAGTACTTC. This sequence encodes CASSPSGGSYEQYF.

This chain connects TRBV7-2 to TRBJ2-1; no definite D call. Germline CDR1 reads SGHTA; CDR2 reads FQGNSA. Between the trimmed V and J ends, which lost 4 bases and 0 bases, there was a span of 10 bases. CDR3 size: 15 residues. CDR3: CASSSDRSSYNEQFF. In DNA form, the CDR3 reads TGTGCCAGCAGCTCCGATCGTAGCTCCTACAATGAGCAGTTCTTC.

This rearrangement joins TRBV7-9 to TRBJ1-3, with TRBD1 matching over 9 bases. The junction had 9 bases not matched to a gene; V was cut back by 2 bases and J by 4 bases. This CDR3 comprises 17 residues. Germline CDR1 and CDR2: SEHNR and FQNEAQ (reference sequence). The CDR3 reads CASSLYQQGARGNTIYF. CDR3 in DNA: TGTGCCAGCAGCTTATACCAACAGGGGGCTAGAGGAAACACCATATATTTT. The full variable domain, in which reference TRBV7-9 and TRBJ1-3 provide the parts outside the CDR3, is DTGVSQNPRHKITKRGQNVTFRCDPISEHNRLYWYRQTLGQGPEFLTYFQNEAQLEKSRLLSDRFSAERPKGSFSTLEIQRTEQGDSAMYLCASSLYQQGARGNTIYFGEGSWLTVV.

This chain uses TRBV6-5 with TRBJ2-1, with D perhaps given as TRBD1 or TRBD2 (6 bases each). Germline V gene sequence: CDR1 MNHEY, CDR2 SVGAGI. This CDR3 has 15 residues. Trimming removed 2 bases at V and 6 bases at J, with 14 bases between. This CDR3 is CASSYDGGRVNEQFF. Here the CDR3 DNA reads TGTGCCAGCAGTTACGATGGGGGGCGGGTCAATGAGCAGTTCTTC.

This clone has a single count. The CDR3: CASSLGYTDSQRSYTF. CDR3 nucleotide sequence: TGTGCCAGCAGCTTAGGATACACAGACTCCCAACGGAGCTACACCTTC. The chain links TRBV7-9 to TRBJ1-2; D unresolved. CDR1 is SEHNR, CDR2 FQNEAQ, per germline (reference sequence). This CDR3 has 16 residues. Between the trimmed V and J ends, which lost 1 base and 9 bases, there was a span of 21 bases. The full variable domain, its missing parts supplied by reference TRBV7-9 and TRBJ1-2, is DTGVSQNPRHKITKRGQNVTFRCDPISEHNRLYWYRQTLGQGPEFLTYFQNEAQLEKSRLLSDRFSAERPKGSFSTLEIQRTEQGDSAMYLCASSLGYTDSQRSYTFGSGTRLTVV.

The CDR3 sequence is CASSQDYWDGTTNEKLFF. CDR3 sequence (DNA): TGCGCCAGCAGCCAAGATTATTGGGACGGGACAACTAATGAAAAACTGTTTTTT. This chain links TRBV4-1 with TRBJ1-4; possible D gene TRBD1, 5 bases. Germline values: CDR1 MGHRA, CDR2 YSYEKL. Trimming removed 0 bases from V and 0 bases from J, with 14 bases in between. The CDR3 has 18 residues.